The present T cell receptor (beta chain) was sequenced within a study of pediatric ulcerative colitis. Study conclusions and caveats: Blood-derived T cells may be present in rectal pinch biopsies. This repertoire reflects total lymphocytes rather than subpopulations like regulatory T cells.

Produced via immunoSEQ multiplex PCR; TCRdb's table is partial and in-frame only. Among 15,000 to 20,000 clones listed, 74% were seen once. A word on this clone: Its antigen is not identified.

Germline-derived CDR1 and CDR2 are ENHRY and SYGVKD. The CDR3 is made up of 15 amino acids. The V end was cut by 0 bases, the J end by 3 bases, with 8 bases between. Rectal tissue came from one to two pinch biopsies taken at colonoscopy. V is TRBV10-3 and J is TRBJ2-2; a weak D match, TRBD1 (5 bases). This receptor was identified in a girl aged 10-17 years with moderate ulcerative colitis. The sequencing sample was made of gut tissue. CDR3 nucleotide sequence: TGTGCCATCAGTGAGTCGCCCAGGGACACCGGGGAGCTGTTTTTT. Its translation is CAISESPRDTGELFF.